Following are 26 T cell receptor beta chains from one sample sequenced in a study of cytomegalovirus exposure and HLA in healthy donors. With 60 Vbeta and 13 Jbeta primers, the PCR was carried out. Produced via immunoSEQ multiplex PCR; TCRdb's table is partial and in-frame only. In the table there are about 120,000 clones, under 85% of which are singletons. The sequencing input was PBMCs. The source is a man aged 18-30 years in good health and CMV-seropositive.

This chain uses TRBV28 with TRBJ2-7, with TRBD1 matching over 9 bases. The V and J ends lost 5 bases and 2 bases, in that order; junction bases with no gene match: 7. The germline V gene has CDR1 MDHEN and CDR2 SYDVKM. This CDR3 is built from 15 residues. The CDR3 DNA reads as TGTGCCAGCAGTCTTCCCGGGACAGGGACCTACGAGCAGTACTTC. Translated: CASSLPGTGTYEQYF.

The chain joins TRBV19 to TRBJ1-4; a weak D match, TRBD1 (6 bases). Between the trimmed V and J ends, which lost 1 base and 8 bases, there was a span of 14 bases. This CDR3 spans 15 amino acids. CDR1 is LNHDA and CDR2 is SQIVND in the germline V gene (reference sequence). CDR3 protein: CASSIGGQIFEKLFF. CDR3 nucleotides: TGTGCCAGTAGTATAGGCGGACAGATATTCGAAAAACTGTTTTTT.

The chain uses TRBV25-1 and TRBJ2-7, with D tentatively TRBD2 (6 bases). The CDR3 is 14 amino acids. V lost 1 base to trimming and J lost 5 bases, with 12 bases between them. Looked up from germline, CDR1 is MGHDK and CDR2 is SYGVNS. CDR3 residues: CASSESGEVDEQYF. As DNA, the CDR3 is TGTGCCAGCAGTGAATCGGGGGAGGTAGACGAGCAGTACTTC.

V is TRBV7-8 and J is TRBJ1-5; 10 positions match TRBD1. The CDR3 consists of 15 residues. The junction had 2 bases not matched to a gene; V was cut back by 0 bases and J by 6 bases. Germline assignment: CDR1 SGHVS and CDR2 FQNEAQ. CDR3 coding DNA: TGTGCCAGCAGCTTAGCGGGACAGGGGATTCAGCCCCAGCATTTT. Its protein product is CASSLAGQGIQPQHF.

This rearrangement joins TRBV7-9 to TRBJ2-7; D is unresolved. CDR3 length equals 13 residues. The V gene's germline CDR1 is SEHNR and CDR2 FQNEAQ (reference sequence). V was shortened by 6 bases and J by 3 bases, with 12 bases between the two germline ends. The CDR3 sequence: CASSVLGFYEQYF. Here the CDR3 DNA reads TGTGCCAGCAGTGTACTCGGGTTCTACGAGCAGTACTTC.

The chain recombines TRBV30 with TRBJ2-5; D possibly corresponds to TRBD2 (7 bases). TRBJ2-7 matches the DNA end more closely, so the J call is doubtful. Germline V gives CDR1 GTSNPN, CDR2 SVGIG (reference sequence). The CDR3 runs to 13 residues. CDR3 DNA: TGTGCCTGGGCTTCCTGGGGGGGGCACGAGCAGTACTTC. Its translation is CAWASWGGHEQYF.

This chain links TRBV29-1 with TRBJ2-5, with a weak D call TRBD2 (6 bases). The end of the DNA fits TRBJ2-7 better, so the J call may be wrong. The CDR3 spans 12 residues. CDR1 SQVTM and CDR2 ANQGSEA come from the germline V gene. CDR3 DNA: TGCAGCGTTGCGCAGGGAGGCTCCGAGCAGTACTTC. As protein: CSVAQGGSEQYF.

This clone has a handful of counts. The V call is TRBV10-2, the J call TRBJ2-5; 7 bases are a match to TRBD1. The DNA end lines up better with TRBJ2-7; the J call may be wrong. The CDR3 length is 13 residues. Germline V gives CDR1 WSHSY, CDR2 SAAADI. CDR3 DNA sequence: TGCGCCAGCAGTGCAGGGACAGCCTACGAGCAGTACTTC. Amino acids: CASSAGTAYEQYF.

The rearrangement joins TRBV28 to TRBJ1-2; 7 positions agree with TRBD1. With V trimmed by 5 bases and J by 6 bases, 0 bases remained unmatched. Germline V gives CDR1 MDHEN, CDR2 SYDVKM. The CDR3 totals 11 residues. The CDR3 here is CASSDRDGYTF. As DNA, the CDR3 is TGTGCCAGCAGTGACAGGGATGGCTACACCTTC.

The chain carries TRBV14 and TRBJ1-4, with a possible D match to TRBD1 (5 bases). The CDR3 length is 14 residues. Looked up from germline, CDR1 is SGHDN and CDR2 is FVKESK. V dropped 4 bases and J dropped 10 bases, with 16 bases sitting between them. The CDR3 is CASSPDSVAGKLFF. Here the CDR3 DNA reads TGTGCCAGCAGCCCCGACAGCGTTGCCGGAAAACTGTTTTTT.

The chain couples TRBV15 to TRBJ1-4; D is possibly TRBD1 (6 bases). V dropped 1 base and J dropped 11 bases, with 14 bases sitting between them. Germline CDR1 and CDR2: LNHNV and YYDKDF (reference sequence). The CDR3 is 14 amino acids. As DNA, the CDR3 is TGTGCCACCAGCAGAGGCACAGGGAGGGTTAAACTGTTTTTT. Translated: CATSRGTGRVKLFF.

V usage is TRBV5-6 and J usage is TRBJ2-7; D perhaps matches TRBD1 (5 bases). In germline, CDR1 is SGHDT, CDR2 YYEEEE. The CDR3 is made up of 12 amino acids. With 5 bases removed from V and 3 bases from J, the gap between germline ends came to 9 bases. The CDR3 region has the DNA TGTGCCAGCAGTTTACAGGACTACGAGCAGTACTTC. This gives the protein CASSLQDYEQYF.

The chain carries TRBV29-1 and TRBJ2-7; D is possibly TRBD2 (6 bases). Per the germline V gene, CDR1 is SQVTM and CDR2 is ANQGSEA. The length of the CDR3 is 15 residues. V dropped 2 bases and J dropped 2 bases, with 16 bases sitting between them. The CDR3 spells CSVELGGTSPYEQYF. CDR3 nucleotide sequence: TGCAGCGTTGAACTCGGAGGGACTTCCCCCTACGAGCAGTACTTC.

CDR3 in DNA: TGTGCCAGCTCCTCGACAGGGGGCTCCTACGAGCAGTACTTC. This codes for CASSSTGGSYEQYF. The chain employs TRBV18 and TRBJ2-7; 9 nucleotides agree with TRBD1. Per germline, CDR1 KGHSH and CDR2 LQKENI. The CDR3 contains 14 residues. With 6 bases clipped from V and 0 bases from J, the junction kept 3 bases outside the gene matches.

The chain uses TRBV28 and TRBJ1-4; D is undetermined. The germline V gene has CDR1 MDHEN and CDR2 SYDVKM. Deletions cut 1 base from V and 4 bases from J, with 7 bases between. There are 14 residues in the CDR3. In DNA, the CDR3 is TGTGCCAGCAGTTTATTCGGGAGTAATGAAAAACTGTTTTTT. Translation: CASSLFGSNEKLFF.

The chain carries TRBV28 and TRBJ1-1, with D uncertain. V shed 5 bases and J shed 4 bases, with 5 bases lying between them. Germline-derived CDR1 and CDR2 are MDHEN and SYDVKM. The CDR3 totals 11 residues. DNA for the CDR3: TGTGCCAGCAGTCCCTCCACTGAAGCTTTCTTT. It codes for CASSPSTEAFF.

The chain uses TRBV5-1 and TRBJ2-7; TRBD1 matches at 9 bases. CDR1 is SGHRS and CDR2 is YFSETQ in the germline V gene. The V and J ends lost 4 bases and 5 bases, in that order; junction bases with no gene match: 13. The CDR3 has 16 amino acids. The CDR3 loop is CASSTTYRGRVHEQYF. CDR3 DNA sequence: TGCGCCAGCAGCACCACATACAGGGGGCGTGTCCACGAGCAGTACTTC.

The gene calls are TRBV18 and TRBJ2-7, with unresolved D. There are 12 residues in the CDR3. Germline CDR1 is KGHSH and CDR2 is LQKENI. V gave up 3 bases and J gave up 5 bases, with 8 bases separating them. In nucleotides, the CDR3 is TGTGCCAGCTCACCCCTAGGCCACGAGCAGTACTTC. This gives the protein CASSPLGHEQYF.

The V and J genes are TRBV5-4 and TRBJ1-1, with D possibly being TRBD1 (5 bases). CDR3 length: 16 residues. V gave up 8 bases and J gave up 0 bases, with 20 bases separating them. CDR1 and CDR2 (germline): SGHNT, YYREEE (reference sequence). The CDR3 nucleotides read TGTGCCAGTGGGGCAGGGTTGATCACGGTGAACACTGAAGCTTTCTTT. It encodes CASGAGLITVNTEAFF.

The chain carries TRBV6-1 and TRBJ2-1, with TRBD1 identical over 8 bases. V lost 4 bases and J lost 1; bases outside the gene matches: 3. This CDR3 spans 15 amino acids. CDR1 MNHNS and CDR2 SASEGT come from the germline V gene. The CDR3 is CASSGTGGSYNEQFF. The CDR3 DNA follows: TGTGCCAGCAGTGGAACAGGGGGTTCCTACAATGAGCAGTTCTTC.

This clone has only a few counts. The J gene is TRBJ2-3, the V gene TRBV15; D is possibly TRBD2 (7 bases). Germline CDR1 is LNHNV and CDR2 is YYDKDF (reference sequence). V was pared by 0 bases and J by 3 bases, with 13 bases between. This CDR3 comprises 16 residues. This CDR3 reads CATSREGGGKTDTQYF. The CDR3 nucleotides read TGTGCCACCAGCAGAGAGGGAGGGGGGAAGACAGATACGCAGTATTTT.

With respect to this clone: The same CDR3 arises from other DNA sequences in this sample as well. The rearrangement links TRBV7-9 to TRBJ2-1; D gene ambiguous. This CDR3 comprises 12 residues. Trimming left V 3 bases short and J 8 bases short, with 8 bases between. Germline V lookup: CDR1 SEHNR, CDR2 FQNEAQ (reference sequence). CDR3 loop: CASSFGRDEQFF. CDR3 nucleotide sequence: TGTGCCAGCAGCTTTGGCCGGGATGAGCAGTTCTTC.

V usage is TRBV4-1 and J usage is TRBJ1-3, with no clear D. The length of the CDR3 is 17 residues. Germline V gene lookup returns CDR1 MGHRA and CDR2 YSYEKL. Deletions cut 0 bases from V and 0 bases from J, with 12 bases between. The CDR3 region is CASSQELMRSSGNTIYF. CDR3 bases: TGCGCCAGCAGCCAAGAACTGATGCGATCCTCTGGAAACACCATATATTTT.

This clone was seen a single time. For the CDR3, the DNA is TGTGCCAGCAGTACCCGACCCGGGACAGGGAGCGAAAAACTGTTTTTT. The encoded protein is CASSTRPGTGSEKLFF. This chain connects TRBV27 to TRBJ1-4; 9 positions match TRBD1. V dropped 5 bases and J dropped 8; count of bases not matched to a gene: 12. This CDR3 comprises 16 residues. From germline, CDR1 is MNHEY and CDR2 SMNVEV (reference sequence).

The CDR3 region is CAWRRGRAAYNEQFF. The CDR3 bases are TGTGCCTGGAGGCGGGGGAGGGCTGCCTACAATGAGCAGTTCTTC. The chain uses TRBV30 and TRBJ2-1, with TRBD2 matching over 7 bases. The V and J ends lost 3 bases and 2 bases, in that order; junction bases with no gene match: 7. This CDR3 is 15 amino acids long. Germline assignment: CDR1 GTSNPN and CDR2 SVGIG (reference sequence).

The V and J genes are TRBV28 and TRBJ1-4, with D tentatively TRBD1 (6 bases). Germline V gene data show CDR1 as MDHEN and CDR2 as SYDVKM. This CDR3 has 13 amino acids. V was cut by 5 bases and J by 8 bases, with 12 bases left in between. CDR3 loop: CASSGAGEEKLFF. As DNA, the CDR3 is TGTGCCAGCAGTGGAGCAGGGGAAGAAAAACTGTTTTTT. Full variable domain (outside the CDR3, taken from reference TRBV28 and TRBJ1-4): DVKVTQSSRYLVKRTGEKVFLECVQDMDHENMFWYRQDPGLGLRLIYFSYDVKMKEKGDIPEGYSVSREKKERFSLILESASTNQTSMYLCASSGAGEEKLFFGSGTQLSVL.